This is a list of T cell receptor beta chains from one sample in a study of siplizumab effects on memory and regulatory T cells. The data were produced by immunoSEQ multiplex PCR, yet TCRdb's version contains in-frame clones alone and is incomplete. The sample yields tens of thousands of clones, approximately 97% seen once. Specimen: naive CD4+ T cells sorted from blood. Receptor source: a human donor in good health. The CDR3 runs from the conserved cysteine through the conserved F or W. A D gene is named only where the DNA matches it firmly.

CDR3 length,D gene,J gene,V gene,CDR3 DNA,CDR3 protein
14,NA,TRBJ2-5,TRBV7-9,TGTGCCAGCAGCTTAGCGGGGGTTTCAGAGACCCAGTACTTC,CASSLAGVSETQYF
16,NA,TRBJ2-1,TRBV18,TGTGCCAGCTCACCTTGGACGGCAGGTCTCTACAATGAGCAGTTCTTC,CASSPWTAGLYNEQFF
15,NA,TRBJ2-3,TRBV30,TGTGCCTGGGGGCGTTTGGGGCCGGGCACAGATACGCAGTATTTT,CAWGRLGPGTDTQYF
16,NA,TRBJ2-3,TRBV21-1,TGTGCCAGCAGCAAACCTAGCGGGAGTATGCCAGATACGCAGTATTTT,CASSKPSGSMPDTQYF
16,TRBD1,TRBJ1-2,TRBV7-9,TGTGCCAGCAGCTTAGCGAACCCGGCTAGGGGGCATGGCTACACCTTC,CASSLANPARGHGYTF
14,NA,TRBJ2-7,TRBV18,TGTGCCAGCTCACCGAATATGTCACCCTACGAGCAGTACTTC,CASSPNMSPYEQYF
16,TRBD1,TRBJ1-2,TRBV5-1,TGCGCCAGCAGCTTGGGACTGACAGGGATGGACCTGGGCTACACCTTC,CASSLGLTGMDLGYTF
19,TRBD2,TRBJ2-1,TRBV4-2,TGTGCCAGCAGCCAAGATAGTACTAGCGGGAGGGCCATCTACAATGAGCAGTTCTTC,CASSQDSTSGRAIYNEQFF
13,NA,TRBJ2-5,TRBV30,TGTGCCTGGAGTGTAGGCGGTCAAGAGACCCAGTACTTC,CAWSVGGQETQYF
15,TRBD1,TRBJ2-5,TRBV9,TGTGCCAGCAGCGTCGTCGACAGGGGGGACGAGACCCAGTACTTC,CASSVVDRGDETQYF
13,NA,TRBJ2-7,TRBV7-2,TGTGCCAGCAGCTTAGGTAGGGCCTACGAGCAGTACTTC,CASSLGRAYEQYF
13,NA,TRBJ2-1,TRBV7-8,TGTGCCAGCAGCTTAACCGTCCAGGGTGAGCAGTTCTTC,CASSLTVQGEQFF
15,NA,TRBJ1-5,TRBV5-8,TGTGCCAGCAGCTCCGGAGGGTATAGCAATCAGCCCCAGCATTTT,CASSSGGYSNQPQHF
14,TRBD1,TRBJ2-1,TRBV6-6,TGTGCCAGCAGTTCTGAGGGACAGGTCAATGAGCAGTTCTTC,CASSSEGQVNEQFF
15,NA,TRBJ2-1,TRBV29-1,TGCAGCGTTGGGAGGGGCGGGGTGTCCGACAATGAGCAGTTCTTC,CSVGRGGVSDNEQFF
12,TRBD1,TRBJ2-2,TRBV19,TGTGCCAGTAGTATATTGACAGGGTGGCTGTTTTTT,CASSILTGWLFF
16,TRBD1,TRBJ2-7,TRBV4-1,TGCGCCAGCAGCCAAGTTACGGACAGGGGGCGCGATGAGCAGTACTTC,CASSQVTDRGRDEQYF
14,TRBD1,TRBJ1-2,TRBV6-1,TGTGCCAGCAGCCGGACAGGGGGCCTGGATGGCTACACCTTC,CASSRTGGLDGYTF
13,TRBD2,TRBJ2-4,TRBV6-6,TGTGCCAGCAGTTACTCCGGGGGGGACATTCAGTACTTC,CASSYSGGDIQYF
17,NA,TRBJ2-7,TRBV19,TGTGCCAGTAGTATAGATCGGCGACAGGGCCTGGCGGGAGAGCAGTACTTC,CASSIDRRQGLAGEQYF